This T cell receptor (beta chain) was found in a study of identical twins. Findings and limits, study-wide: Low generation probability was overrepresented in out-of-frame alpha sequences shared by twins. Fewer insertions were carried by abundant cord blood beta clonotypes, but none was seen in memory repertoires.

One entry per CDR3 protein results from TCRdb running MiXCR on the 5' RACE reads. The profile shows 550,000 to 800,000 distinct CDR3 sequences, 7.1% of them singletons. This clonotype showed up many times. The antigen is not known. This CDR3 comprises 12 residues. Germline V gene lookup returns CDR1 LGHDT and CDR2 YNNKEL (reference sequence). V lost 6 bases to trimming and J lost 9 bases, with 12 bases between them. The same data also contributed to another study, on yellow fever vaccine responses in identical twins.

Input material: PBMCs. V is TRBV3-1 and J is TRBJ2-1; D ambiguous. The TCR originated in a woman aged 18-35 years in good health. DNA of the CDR3: TGTGCCAGCAGTCGAAACTATGGTGAGCAGTTCTTC. This gives the protein CASSRNYGEQFF.